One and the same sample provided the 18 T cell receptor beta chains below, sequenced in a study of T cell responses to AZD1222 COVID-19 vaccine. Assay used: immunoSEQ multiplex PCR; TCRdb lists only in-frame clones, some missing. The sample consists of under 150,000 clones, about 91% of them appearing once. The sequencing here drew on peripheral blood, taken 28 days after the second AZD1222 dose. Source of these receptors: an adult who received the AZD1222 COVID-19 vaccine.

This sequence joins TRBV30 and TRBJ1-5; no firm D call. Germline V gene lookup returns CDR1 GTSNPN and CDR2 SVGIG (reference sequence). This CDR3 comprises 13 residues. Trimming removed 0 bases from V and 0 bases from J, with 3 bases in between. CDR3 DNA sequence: TGTGCCTGGAGTGTATCTAGCAATCAGCCCCAGCATTTT. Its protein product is CAWSVSSNQPQHF.

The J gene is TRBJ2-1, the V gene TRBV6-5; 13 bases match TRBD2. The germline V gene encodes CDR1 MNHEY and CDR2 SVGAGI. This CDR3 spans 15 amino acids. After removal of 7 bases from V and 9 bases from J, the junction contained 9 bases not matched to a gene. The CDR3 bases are TGTGCCAGCAATAGAGGACTAGCGGGAGTATCTGAGCAGTTCTTC. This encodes CASNRGLAGVSEQFF.

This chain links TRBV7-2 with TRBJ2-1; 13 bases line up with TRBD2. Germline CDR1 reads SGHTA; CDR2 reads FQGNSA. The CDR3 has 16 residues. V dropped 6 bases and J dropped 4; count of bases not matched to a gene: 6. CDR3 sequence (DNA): TGTGCCAGCAGAAAGGGACTAGCGGGGACATACAATGAGCAGTTCTTC. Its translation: CASRKGLAGTYNEQFF.

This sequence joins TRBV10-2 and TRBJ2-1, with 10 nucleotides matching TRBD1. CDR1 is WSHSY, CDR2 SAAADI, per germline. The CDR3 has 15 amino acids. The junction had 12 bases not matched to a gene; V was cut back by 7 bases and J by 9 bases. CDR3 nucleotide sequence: TGCGCCAGCACCGATCCCGGGACAGGGGATCTTGAGCAGTTCTTC. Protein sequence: CASTDPGTGDLEQFF.

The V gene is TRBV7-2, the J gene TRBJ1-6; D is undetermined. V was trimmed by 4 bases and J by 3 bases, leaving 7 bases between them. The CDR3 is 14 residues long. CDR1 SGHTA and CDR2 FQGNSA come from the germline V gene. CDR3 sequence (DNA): TGTGCCAGCAGCTCGGACGGCTATAATTCACCCCTCCACTTT. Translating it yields CASSSDGYNSPLHF.

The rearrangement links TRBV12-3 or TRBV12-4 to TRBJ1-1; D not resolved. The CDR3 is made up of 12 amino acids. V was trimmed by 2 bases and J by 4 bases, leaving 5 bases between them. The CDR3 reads CASSLSSTEAFF. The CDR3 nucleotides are TGTGCCAGCAGTTTAAGCTCCACTGAAGCTTTCTTT.

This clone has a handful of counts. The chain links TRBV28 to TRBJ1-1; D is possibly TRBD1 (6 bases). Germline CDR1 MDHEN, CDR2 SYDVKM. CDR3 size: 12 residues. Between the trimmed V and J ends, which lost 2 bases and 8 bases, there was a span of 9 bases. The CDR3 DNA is TGTGCCAGCAGTTTAAGCGGACAGGAAGCTTTCTTT. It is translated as CASSLSGQEAFF.

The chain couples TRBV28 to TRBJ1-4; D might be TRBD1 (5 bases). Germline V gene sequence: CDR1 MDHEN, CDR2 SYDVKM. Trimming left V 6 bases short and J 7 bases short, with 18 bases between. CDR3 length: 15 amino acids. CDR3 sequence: CASSSPGTSAEKLFF. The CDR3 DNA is TGTGCCAGCAGCTCTCCCGGGACCTCCGCTGAAAAACTGTTTTTT.

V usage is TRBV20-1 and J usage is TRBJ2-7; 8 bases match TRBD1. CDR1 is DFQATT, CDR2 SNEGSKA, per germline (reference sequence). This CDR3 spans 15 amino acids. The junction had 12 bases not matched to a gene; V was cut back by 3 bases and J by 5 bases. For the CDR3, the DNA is TGCAGTGCTAGTCTTGTGACAGGGGCTTCCCACGAGCAGTACTTC. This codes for CSASLVTGASHEQYF.

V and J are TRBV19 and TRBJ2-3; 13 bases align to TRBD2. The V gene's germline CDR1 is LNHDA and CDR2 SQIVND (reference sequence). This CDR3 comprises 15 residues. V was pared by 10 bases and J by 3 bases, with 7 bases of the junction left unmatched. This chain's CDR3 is CAISQLAGGTDTQYF. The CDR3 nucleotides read TGTGCCATCTCCCAACTAGCGGGAGGGACAGATACGCAGTATTTT.

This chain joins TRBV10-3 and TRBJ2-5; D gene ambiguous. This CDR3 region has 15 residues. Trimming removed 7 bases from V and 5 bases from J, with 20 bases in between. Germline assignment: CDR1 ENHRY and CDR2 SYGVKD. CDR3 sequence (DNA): TGTGCCATCATCCCGATAAGGTGGAGCCCGGAGACCCAGTACTTC. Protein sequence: CAIIPIRWSPETQYF.

CDR3 residues: CASSIWDSGNTIYF. Written as DNA, the CDR3 is TGTGCCAGTAGTATTTGGGACTCTGGAAACACCATATATTTT. The rearrangement joins TRBV19 to TRBJ1-3; D not resolved. Germline CDR1 is LNHDA and CDR2 is SQIVND (reference sequence). The V end lost 3 bases, the J end lost 0 bases, and 6 bases lay between the germline ends. The CDR3 is 14 amino acids. Combining the CDR3 with reference TRBV19 and TRBJ1-3 gives the whole variable domain DGGITQSPKYLFRKEGQNVTLSCEQNLNHDAMYWYRQDPGQGLRLIYYSQIVNDFQKGDIAEGYSVSREKKESFPLTVTSAQKNPTAFYLCASSIWDSGNTIYFGEGSWLTVV.

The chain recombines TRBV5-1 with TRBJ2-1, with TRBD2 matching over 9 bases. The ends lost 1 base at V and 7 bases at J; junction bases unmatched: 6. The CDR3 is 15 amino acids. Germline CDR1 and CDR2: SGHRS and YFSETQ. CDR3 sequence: CASSLSLAGENEQFF. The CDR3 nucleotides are TGCGCCAGCAGCTTGAGTTTAGCGGGAGAAAATGAGCAGTTCTTC.

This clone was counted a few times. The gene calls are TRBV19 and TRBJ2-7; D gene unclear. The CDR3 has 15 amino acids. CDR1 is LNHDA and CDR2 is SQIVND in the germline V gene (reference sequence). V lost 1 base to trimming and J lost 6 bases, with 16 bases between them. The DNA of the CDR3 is TGTGCCAGTAGTATAGTCCTGTCCAATGGGGTCGAGCAGTACTTC. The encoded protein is CASSIVLSNGVEQYF.

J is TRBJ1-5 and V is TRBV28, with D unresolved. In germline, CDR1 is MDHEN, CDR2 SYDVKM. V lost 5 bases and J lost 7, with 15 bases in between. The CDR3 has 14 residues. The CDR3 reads CASSPRKGGQPQHF. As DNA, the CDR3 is TGTGCCAGCAGTCCCCGGAAGGGCGGGCAGCCCCAGCATTTT.

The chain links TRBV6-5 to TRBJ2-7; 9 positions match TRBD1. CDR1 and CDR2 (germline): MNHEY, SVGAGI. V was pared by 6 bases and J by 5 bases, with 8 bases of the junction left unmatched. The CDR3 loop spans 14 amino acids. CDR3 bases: TGTGCCAGCAGGTCCGGACAGGGGTGGGACGAGCAGTACTTC. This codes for CASRSGQGWDEQYF.

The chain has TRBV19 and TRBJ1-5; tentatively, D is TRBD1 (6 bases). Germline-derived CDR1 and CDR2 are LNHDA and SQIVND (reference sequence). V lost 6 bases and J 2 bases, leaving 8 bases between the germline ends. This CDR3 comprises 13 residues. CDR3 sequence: CASSYRGNQPQHF. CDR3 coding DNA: TGTGCCAGTAGCTACAGGGGCAATCAGCCCCAGCATTTT.

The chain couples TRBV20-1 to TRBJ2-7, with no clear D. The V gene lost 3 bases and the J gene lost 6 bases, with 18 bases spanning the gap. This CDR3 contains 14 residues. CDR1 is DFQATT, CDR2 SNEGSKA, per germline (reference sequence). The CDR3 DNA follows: TGCAGTGCTAGTGAAGTACTTGGCGTCGGCGAGCAGTACTTC. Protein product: CSASEVLGVGEQYF.